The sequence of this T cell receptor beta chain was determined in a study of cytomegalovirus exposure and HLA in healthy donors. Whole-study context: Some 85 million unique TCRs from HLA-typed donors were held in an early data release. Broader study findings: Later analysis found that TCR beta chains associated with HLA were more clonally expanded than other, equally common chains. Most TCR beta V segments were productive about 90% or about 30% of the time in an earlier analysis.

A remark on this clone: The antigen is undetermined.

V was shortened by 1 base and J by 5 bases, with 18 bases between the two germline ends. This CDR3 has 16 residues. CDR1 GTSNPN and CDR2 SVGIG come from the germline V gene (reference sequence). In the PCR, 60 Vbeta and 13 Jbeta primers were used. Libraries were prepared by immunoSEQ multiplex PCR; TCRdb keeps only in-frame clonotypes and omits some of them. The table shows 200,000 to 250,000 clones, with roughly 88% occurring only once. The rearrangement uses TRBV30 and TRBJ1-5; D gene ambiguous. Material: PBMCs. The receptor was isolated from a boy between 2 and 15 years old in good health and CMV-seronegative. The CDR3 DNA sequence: TGTGCCTGGAGTGAGAGGGCATCCGGAGGATATCAGCCCCAGCATTTT. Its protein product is CAWSERASGGYQPQHF.